The clone carrying this TCR beta chain was observed a handful of times. The antigen is not known. These data originate in a study of beta chain features in type 1 diabetes. Findings and caveats of the study: Within each of all four CD4+ subsets, Type 1 diabetes patients had TCRB CDR3s that were moderately but significantly shorter.

Reverse transcription of all isolated RNA meant that expressed TCRB transcripts were sequenced. This table comes from immunoSEQ multiplex PCR, and its TCRdb copy is limited to in-frame clones, with some not included. The sample records more than 250,000 clones, approximately 20% being singletons. The CDR3 is made up of 18 amino acids. Per the germline V gene, CDR1 is MGHDK and CDR2 is SYGVNS. V lost 5 bases to trimming and J lost 6 bases, with 26 bases between them. The chain couples TRBV25-1 to TRBJ2-1; D is perhaps TRBD1 (7 bases). The clonotype comes from a woman in her 40s with type 1 diabetes. The material sequenced was naive CD4+ T cells from blood. The CDR3 DNA follows: TGTGCCAGCAGTTCCGATGGGGGGCGGGACAGAGCCTTCAATGAGCAGTTCTTC. Protein product: CASSSDGGRDRAFNEQFF.